The 10 T cell receptor beta chains given below trace back to one sample, sequenced in a study of T cell responses to AZD1222 COVID-19 vaccine (dated by TCRdb to the early 2020s). The library was generated by the immunoSEQ multiplex PCR assay. In TCRdb, the immuneACCESS table is reduced to in-frame sequences with V and J assigned. These tables do not hold every clone; where another copy was compared, an unresolved V gene accounts for under half, and the others remain unexplained. The sample includes 150,000 to 200,000 clones, with approximately 90% observed a single time. The top ten hold 3.5% to 5.5% of the sample. The meaning of the sample's time point label: about 28 days (+/-7) after the second vaccine dose. Per the publication, the treatment or condition label means: meningococcal conjugate vaccine given as trial control. The sequencing here drew on peripheral blood, taken 28 days after the second dose of the MenACWY control vaccine. These receptors all stem from an adult who received the MenACWY meningococcal vaccine as a control.

The chain employs TRBV28 and TRBJ1-5; D is undetermined. Per germline, CDR1 MDHEN and CDR2 SYDVKM. V lost 1 base and J 9 bases, leaving 10 bases between the germline ends. CDR3 length equals 13 residues. CDR3 coding DNA: TGTGCCAGCAGTTTATACCGGGGAAGGCCCCAGCATTTT. Protein sequence: CASSLYRGRPQHF.

This chain connects TRBV27 to TRBJ1-3; the D gene is possibly TRBD1 (5 bases). V lost 2 bases, J lost 2 bases, and 13 bases lay in between. The CDR3 runs to 16 residues. Germline V gene data show CDR1 as MNHEY and CDR2 as SMNVEV (reference sequence). The CDR3 spells CASSLHPGRPGNTIYF. CDR3 sequence (DNA): TGTGCCAGCAGTTTACACCCGGGACGCCCTGGAAACACCATATATTTT.

This chain uses TRBV11-3 with TRBJ2-1; TRBD2 agrees at 7 bases. This CDR3 is built from 15 residues. Germline V gives CDR1 SGHNT, CDR2 YENEEA. After removal of 5 bases from V and 7 bases from J, the junction contained 11 bases not matched to a gene. CDR3 amino acids: CASSPGGGLGNEQFF. CDR3 in DNA: TGTGCCAGCAGCCCGGGAGGCGGGCTAGGTAATGAGCAGTTCTTC. Using reference TRBV11-3 and TRBJ2-1 for the parts outside the CDR3, the full variable domain is EAGVVQSPRYKIIEKKQPVAFWCNPISGHNTLYWYLQNLGQGPELLIRYENEEAVDDSQLPKDRFSAERLKGVDSTLKIQPAELGDSAVYLCASSPGGGLGNEQFFGPGTRLTVL.

This sequence joins TRBV28 and TRBJ1-1; D possibly corresponds to TRBD1 (6 bases). The CDR3 loop spans 15 amino acids. CDR1 MDHEN and CDR2 SYDVKM come from the germline V gene. V was trimmed by 5 bases and J by 0 bases, leaving 13 bases between them. CDR3 DNA sequence: TGTGCCAGCAGTGACGGACAGTCTCTGAACACTGAAGCTTTCTTT. It translates to CASSDGQSLNTEAFF.

The chain couples TRBV27 to TRBJ2-2; maybe TRBD2 (5 bases). CDR1 and CDR2 (germline): MNHEY, SMNVEV (reference sequence). The CDR3 is 18 amino acids. V was shortened by 8 bases and J by 6 bases, with 28 bases between the two germline ends. In DNA, the CDR3 is TGTGCCAGCTTAGACCTCGGCGGACTTTTTAGCGAACCCGGGGAGCTGTTTTTT. This sequence encodes CASLDLGGLFSEPGELFF.

The chain recombines TRBV6-5 with TRBJ1-2; D perhaps matches TRBD1 (5 bases). Germline V gene sequence: CDR1 MNHEY, CDR2 SVGAGI. The V end was cut by 5 bases, the J end by 1 base, with 11 bases between. This CDR3 has 14 residues. CDR3 in amino acids: CASSRGGFNYGYTF. CDR3 bases: TGTGCCAGCAGTCGTGGGGGGTTTAACTATGGCTACACCTTC.

CDR3 DNA sequence: TGTGCCAGCTTGGGGCGGGAATCGTTCTTC. Translated: CASLGRESFF. The V call is TRBV6-5, the J call TRBJ2-1; a weak D match, TRBD2 (6 bases). V lost 8 bases to trimming and J lost 15 bases, with 14 bases between them. Germline assignment: CDR1 MNHEY and CDR2 SVGAGI. There are 10 residues in the CDR3.

The V gene is TRBV4-3, the J gene TRBJ1-1; D not certain. The CDR3 covers 14 residues. Germline V lookup: CDR1 LGHNA, CDR2 YSLEER. The V end lost 4 bases, the J end lost 6 bases, and 15 bases lay between the germline ends. CDR3 sequence: CASSRGPLSAEAFF. Here the CDR3 DNA reads TGCGCCAGCAGCCGCGGACCTTTAAGCGCTGAAGCTTTCTTT.

J is TRBJ1-2 and V is TRBV28, with a weak D call TRBD1 (5 bases). Germline CDR1 is MDHEN and CDR2 is SYDVKM. The CDR3 runs 16 residues. V was shortened by 6 bases and J by 2 bases, with 19 bases between the two germline ends. In DNA form, the CDR3 reads TGTGCCAGCAGGAGGACACTCGACCTGCCCAACTATGGCTACACCTTC. Its translation is CASRRTLDLPNYGYTF.

The V and J genes are TRBV13 and TRBJ1-6; D not resolved. CDR3 length: 14 amino acids. V lost 6 bases, J lost 7 bases, and 13 bases lay in between. Looked up from germline, CDR1 is PRHDT and CDR2 is FYEKMQ (reference sequence). In nucleotides, the CDR3 is TGTGCCAGCAGATCGATAACCAGAAATTCACCCCTCCACTTT. Translation gives CASRSITRNSPLHF.